The 26 T cell receptor beta chains below were found in one sample sequenced in a study of T cells after yellow fever vaccination. TCRdb reanalysed the 5' RACE reads using MiXCR and keeps one entry per CDR3 protein. This sample has about 75,000 distinct CDR3 sequences, with 7.3% found just once. The sample in question was CD8+ T cells sorted from PBMCs, obtained approximately 11 days after the first yellow fever vaccination. These receptors were collected from a man aged 18-30 years who received the YFV17D yellow fever vaccine.

The chain couples TRBV29-1 to TRBJ1-2, with D hard to call. Between the trimmed V and J ends, which lost 5 bases and 5 bases, there was a span of 27 bases. The CDR3 runs 17 residues. Germline V gene sequence: CDR1 SQVTM, CDR2 ANQGSEA. This chain's CDR3 is CSVSPAGSTHTRYGYTF. In DNA, the CDR3 is TGCAGCGTTTCCCCGGCCGGGAGCACCCATACCCGTTATGGCTACACCTTC. The whole variable domain, filled in from reference TRBV29-1 and TRBJ1-2, reads SAVISQKPSRDICQRGTSLTIQCQVDSQVTMMFWYRQQPGQSLTLIATANQGSEATYESGFVIDKFPISRPNLTFSTLTVSNMSPEDSSIYLCSVSPAGSTHTRYGYTFGSGTRLTVV.

This chain connects TRBV20-1 to TRBJ1-2, with D tentatively TRBD1 (5 bases). The germline CDR1 and CDR2 sequences are DFQATT and SNEGSKA (reference sequence). The CDR3 spans 12 residues. The CDR3: CTQSRELYGYTF. CDR3 nucleotide sequence: TGCACCCAGTCCAGGGAACTATATGGCTACACCTTC.

This clonotype was detected only a few times. The chain couples TRBV12-3 or TRBV12-4 to TRBJ2-1; D possibly corresponds to TRBD1 (8 bases). V was clipped by 7 bases and J by 5 bases, with 24 bases between them. The CDR3 is made up of 17 amino acids. The CDR3 protein is CASTVEKDREGHNEQFF. The DNA of the CDR3 is TGTGCCAGCACCGTGGAAAAGGACAGGGAGGGGCACAATGAGCAGTTCTTC.

This clonotype was observed a few times. The genes are TRBV4-3 and TRBJ1-2; D gene unclear. This CDR3 is 14 amino acids long. The V end lost 1 base, the J end lost 6 bases, and 12 bases lay between the germline ends. Germline CDR1 reads LGHNA; CDR2 reads YSLEER. DNA for the CDR3: TGCGCCAGCAGCCAAGGTGGAGGGAAAGATGGCTACACCTTC. This encodes CASSQGGGKDGYTF.

In its sample, this clonotype was seen a few times. The rearrangement joins TRBV3-1 to TRBJ2-5, with 7 bases aligning to TRBD1. Germline V gene sequence: CDR1 LGHDT, CDR2 YNNKEL (reference sequence). There are 16 residues in the CDR3. Germline trimming cut 3 bases from V and 4 bases from J; bases unmatched to any gene: 11. The DNA for the CDR3 is TGTGCCAGCAGCCAGGGCCTGACAGGGCGCGCAGAGACCCAGTACTTC. The encoded protein is CASSQGLTGRAETQYF.

In its sample, this clonotype was seen many times. This CDR3 reads CASSQDMGFEQYV. In nucleotides, the CDR3 is TGTGCCAGCAGCCAAGATATGGGGTTCGAGCAGTACGTC. V and J are TRBV4-2 and TRBJ2-7; unclear D gene. Germline CDR1 and CDR2: LGHNA and YNFKEQ. V lost 0 bases and J lost 6, with 9 bases in between. CDR3 length: 13 residues.

This clonotype appeared many times. The rearrangement links TRBV5-1 to TRBJ2-7; D unclear. Germline V CDR1 and CDR2: SGHRS, YFSETQ. V was pared by 1 base and J by 0 bases, with 8 bases between. The CDR3 loop spans 14 amino acids. The CDR3 bases are TGCGCCAGCAGCTTGACGGACGCCTCCTACGAGCAGTACTTC. It encodes CASSLTDASYEQYF. Looking up the rest from reference TRBV5-1 and TRBJ2-7 gives the full variable domain: KAGVTQTPRYLIKTRGQQVTLSCSPISGHRSVSWYQQTPGQGLQFLFEYFSETQRNKGNFPGRFSGRQFSNSRSEMNVSTLELGDSALYLCASSLTDASYEQYFGPGTRLTVT.

This clonotype was observed many times. This chain links TRBV6-2 or TRBV6-3 with TRBJ1-1; tentative D call: TRBD1 (5 bases). This CDR3 is 15 amino acids long. Germline loops: CDR1 MNHEY, CDR2 SVGEGT. The ends were cut back, 6 bases at V and 0 bases at J, with 14 bases in the middle. The chain's CDR3 is CASSPPGRLNTEAFF. CDR3 DNA sequence: TGTGCCAGCAGCCCCCCGGGACGGCTGAACACTGAAGCTTTCTTT.

This clonotype was seen repeatedly, ten times or more. This chain joins TRBV7-6 and TRBJ2-2, with D unresolved. The CDR3 contains 15 residues. Germline CDR1 SGHVS, CDR2 FNYEAQ. V lost 0 bases and J lost 2, with 7 bases in between. CDR3 loop: CASSLASGNTGELFF. CDR3 sequence (DNA): TGTGCCAGCAGCTTAGCGTCGGGTAACACCGGGGAGCTGTTTTTT. Using reference TRBV7-6 and TRBJ2-2 for the parts outside the CDR3, the full variable domain is GAGVSQSPRYKVTKRGQDVALRCDPISGHVSLYWYRQALGQGPEFLTYFNYEAQQDKSGLPNDRFSAERPEGSISTLTIQRTEQRDSAMYRCASSLASGNTGELFFGEGSRLTVL.

Regarding this clonotype: A single base separates this from a much larger clone, so it may be a read error. The gene calls are TRBV24-1 and TRBJ1-4; TRBD1 matches 9 bases. CDR3 length equals 15 residues. The germline CDR1 and CDR2 sequences are KGHDR and SFDVKD. Here the CDR3 reads CATSDFGQGNEILFF. CDR3 nucleotides: TGTGCCACCAGTGATTTCGGACAGGGGAATGAAATACTGTTTTTT.

There are many counts of this clonotype. The CDR3 reads CASTWTSGFYNEQFF. Written as DNA, the CDR3 is TGCGCCAGCACCTGGACTAGCGGATTCTACAATGAGCAGTTCTTC. The J gene is TRBJ2-1, the V gene TRBV5-1; 10 positions match TRBD2. The ends lost 6 bases at V and 3 bases at J; junction bases unmatched: 6. Looked up from germline, CDR1 is SGHRS and CDR2 is YFSETQ. The CDR3 is 15 residues long.

This clonotype was recorded many times. This chain uses TRBV5-1 with TRBJ2-7; 8 nucleotides agree with TRBD1. This CDR3 has 13 amino acids. Trimming removed 5 bases from V and 5 bases from J; junction bases left unmatched: 6. From germline, CDR1 is SGHRS and CDR2 YFSETQ. The CDR3 region has the DNA TGCGCCAGCAGTTACAGGGGGATCGACGAGCAGTACTTC. Protein sequence: CASSYRGIDEQYF.

The chain has TRBV15 and TRBJ2-3, with D maybe TRBD2 (5 bases). This CDR3 region has 15 residues. Trimming removed 4 bases from V and 2 bases from J, with 13 bases in between. Germline CDR1 reads LNHNV; CDR2 reads YYDKDF (reference sequence). CDR3 protein: CATSTQPGVTDTQYF. The CDR3 DNA sequence: TGTGCCACCAGCACCCAACCCGGGGTCACAGATACGCAGTATTTT.

A few counts support this clonotype. The rearrangement links TRBV7-3 to TRBJ2-4; TRBD2 might be the D (5 bases). V lost 2 bases and J lost 3, with 11 bases in between. CDR1 and CDR2 from the germline V gene are SGHTA and FQGTGA. The CDR3 is 15 amino acids. Written as DNA, the CDR3 is TGTGCCAGCAGCTTACTAGCTGCCGACAAAAACATTCAGTACTTC. Protein product: CASSLLAADKNIQYF.

The chain recombines TRBV13 with TRBJ2-1; 9 bases are a match to TRBD1. The germline gives CDR1 PRHDT, CDR2 FYEKMQ (reference sequence). Trimming took 5 bases from V and 9 from J; bases not matched to a gene: 11. CDR3 size: 15 residues. CDR3 bases: TGTGCCAGCAGCGGCGGGACAGGGTCTCACGTTGAGCAGTTCTTC. As protein: CASSGGTGSHVEQFF. The full variable domain, in which reference TRBV13 and TRBJ2-1 provide the parts outside the CDR3, is AAGVIQSPRHLIKEKRETATLKCYPIPRHDTVYWYQQGPGQDPQFLISFYEKMQSDKGSIPDRFSAQQFSDYHSELNMSSLELGDSALYFCASSGGTGSHVEQFFGPGTRLTVL.

This clonotype showed up many times. The chain couples TRBV4-1 to TRBJ1-1; perhaps TRBD1 as D (5 bases). Germline CDR1 is MGHRA and CDR2 is YSYEKL. The V end was cut by 4 bases, the J end by 8 bases, with 14 bases between. This CDR3 has 13 residues. CDR3 nucleotide sequence: TGCGCCAGCAGCCGCCTAGGGGAGAGGGAAGCTTTCTTT. Its protein is CASSRLGEREAFF.

This chain joins TRBV27 and TRBJ2-2, with 11 bases fitting TRBD2. With 6 bases clipped from V and 6 bases from J, the junction kept 9 bases outside the gene matches. The germline gives CDR1 MNHEY, CDR2 SMNVEV (reference sequence). The CDR3 has 16 residues. CDR3 nucleotides: TGTGCCAGCAGGGGGATTAGCGGGGGGGCCGCCGGGGAGCTGTTTTTT. This gives the protein CASRGISGGAAGELFF.

This clonotype was found a few times. V usage is TRBV27 and J usage is TRBJ2-7; D call uncertain. CDR3 size: 13 residues. CDR1 and CDR2 from the germline V gene are MNHEY and SMNVEV (reference sequence). V was pared by 3 bases and J by 3 bases, with 9 bases between. The CDR3 DNA follows: TGTGCCAGCAGTTTGGCCTATCGCTACGAGCAGTACTTC. Protein sequence: CASSLAYRYEQYF.

This clonotype was recorded a few times. This chain connects TRBV12-3 or TRBV12-4 to TRBJ2-1; D possibly matches TRBD1 or TRBD2 (6 bases each). This CDR3 is 16 amino acids long. The V end was cut by 6 bases, the J end by 7 bases, with 22 bases between. This CDR3 reads CASRPPRGSQGNEQFF. DNA of the CDR3: TGTGCCAGCAGACCCCCTCGGGGGAGCCAGGGGAATGAGCAGTTCTTC.

The table lists this clonotype with a few counts. This chain connects TRBV20-1 to TRBJ1-1, with 9 bases that match TRBD1. CDR1 is DFQATT and CDR2 is SNEGSKA in the germline V gene (reference sequence). V dropped 4 bases and J dropped 5; count of bases not matched to a gene: 8. CDR3 length: 14 amino acids. CDR3 bases: TGCAGTGCTAATCACGGACAGGGGCGAACTGAAGCTTTCTTT. Amino acids: CSANHGQGRTEAFF.

V usage is TRBV7-2 and J usage is TRBJ2-5; D may be TRBD1 (5 bases). Germline V gives CDR1 SGHTA, CDR2 FQGNSA. V lost 5 bases, J lost 0 bases, and 13 bases lay in between. The CDR3 is made up of 15 amino acids. CDR3 coding DNA: TGTGCCAGCAGCCCTTCGACAGAGAACCAAGAGACCCAGTACTTC. Translating it yields CASSPSTENQETQYF. Full variable domain (rest looked up from reference TRBV7-2 and TRBJ2-5): GAGVSQSPSNKVTEKGKDVELRCDPISGHTALYWYRQSLGQGLEFLIYFQGNSAPDKSGLPSDRFSAERTGGSVSTLTIQRTQQEDSAVYLCASSPSTENQETQYFGPGTRLLVL.

This clonotype was counted many times. This chain uses TRBV4-1 with TRBJ2-7; 7 nucleotides line up with TRBD1. CDR3 size: 14 residues. Germline assignment: CDR1 MGHRA and CDR2 YSYEKL. The junction had 2 bases not matched to a gene; V was cut back by 1 base and J by 2 bases. CDR3 loop: CASSQVTGPYEQYF. Written as DNA, the CDR3 is TGCGCCAGCAGCCAAGTGACAGGGCCCTACGAGCAGTACTTC.

At least ten counts were recorded for this clonotype. The chain carries TRBV11-2 and TRBJ2-5; no definite D call. This CDR3 spans 16 amino acids. CDR1 is SGHAT, CDR2 FQNNGV, per germline. V was shortened by 1 base and J by 0 bases, with 12 bases between the two germline ends. CDR3 sequence: CASSLGWAAYQETQYF. Here the CDR3 DNA reads TGTGCCAGCAGCTTAGGGTGGGCAGCGTACCAAGAGACCCAGTACTTC.

This clonotype was counted ten times or more. The gene calls are TRBV4-2 and TRBJ2-7; D gene uncertain. V lost 7 bases to trimming and J lost 4 bases, with 14 bases between them. Germline-derived CDR1 and CDR2 are LGHNA and YNFKEQ. The CDR3 spans 13 residues. Here the CDR3 reads CASTRGLGYEQYF. CDR3 DNA: TGTGCCAGCACCCGTGGGCTAGGGTACGAGCAGTACTTC.

This clonotype was seen repeatedly, ten times or more. The CDR3 DNA reads TGTGCCAGCAGCTTCGCAGGGGCAGATACGCAGTATTTT. Translating gives CASSFAGADTQYF. This sequence joins TRBV5-8 and TRBJ2-3; D is perhaps TRBD1 (6 bases). The CDR3 is 13 residues long. V lost 2 bases and J 4 bases, leaving 8 bases between the germline ends. Germline loops: CDR1 SGHTS, CDR2 YDEGEE.

The chain has TRBV7-9 and TRBJ2-7; D gene unclear. Trimming left V 2 bases short and J 6 bases short, with 8 bases between. The CDR3 extends over 12 amino acids. CDR1 and CDR2 (germline): SEHNR, FQNEAQ (reference sequence). CDR3 sequence reads: CASSLKSCEQYV. The CDR3 nucleotides read TGTGCCAGCAGCTTAAAGAGCTGCGAGCAGTACGTC.